The rows below give T cell receptor beta chains drawn from one sample of a study of T cell repertoires in cytomegalovirus infection. TCRdb re-analysed the reads in MiXCR, keeping a single row per CDR3 protein. The repertoire holds around 530,000 distinct CDR3 sequences, with more than 25% as singletons. Sequencing input: PBMCs. The source of these receptors is a human donor in good health (CMV status not recorded). Some clones in this sample may be carry-over from other donors' samples. The CDR3 runs from the conserved cysteine through the conserved F or W. A row's size may be missing; if present it is once, few, many or a size class.

cdr3_length,v_call,clone_size,j_call,cdr3_aa
18,TRBV11-2,many,TRBJ2-3,CASSWPRDGIASTDTQYF
15,TRBV10-3,-,TRBJ2-3,CAISGLAGVPDTQYF
12,TRBV12-3/TRBV12-4,once,TRBJ1-2,CATVGQRHGYTF
14,TRBV6-1,-,TRBJ2-3,CASRWAGNADTQYF
15,TRBV15,-,TRBJ1-2,CATSRDFSGSGGYTF
13,TRBV7-9,-,TRBJ1-2,CASSLDPVYGYTF
16,TRBV29-1,few,TRBJ2-3,CSTGWAERRRTDTQYF
14,TRBV4-1,many,TRBJ1-5,CASSQPGGNQPQHF
16,TRBV12-3/TRBV12-4,-,TRBJ2-2,CASSLIAGVGTGELFF
12,TRBV10-3,few,TRBJ2-2,CAINDYTGELFF
14,TRBV5-1,-,TRBJ2-7,CASGLAIGGHEQYF
16,TRBV6-8,few,TRBJ1-2,CASSYSITDSPYGYTF
12,TRBV7-2,-,TRBJ2-7,CASSSGSREQYF
13,TRBV18,many,TRBJ1-2,CASSPGQVYGYTF
16,TRBV7-8,few,TRBJ1-2,CASSLASGGFGYGYTF
11,TRBV7-2,many,TRBJ2-3,CASSLEVSQYF
18,TRBV6-5,few,TRBJ2-4,CASSYSMGGSGSKNIQYF
15,TRBV6-1,-,TRBJ1-3,CASRATGTGGNTIYF
17,TRBV6-8,-,TRBJ2-3,CASSYALGGRATDTQYF
15,TRBV6-1,-,TRBJ1-5,CASKAQGGGNQPQHF
13,TRBV7-7,many,TRBJ2-7,CASSLERESEQYF
16,TRBV4-1,-,TRBJ2-1,CASSQEQGQPWNEQFF
17,TRBV5-5,-,TRBJ2-7,CASSIDSFRQEIYEQYF
15,TRBV20-1,-,TRBJ2-2,CSAAPAGGDTGELFF
14,TRBV7-3,few,TRBJ2-2,CASSNFGNTGELFF
14,TRBV6-5,-,TRBJ1-1,CASSYSTGNTEAFF
13,TRBV7-2,few,TRBJ2-3,CASSLYMPDTQYF
11,TRBV7-9,few,TRBJ2-1,CASSREYETFF
13,TRBV7-2,many,TRBJ2-3,CASSFPGADTQYF
14,TRBV20-1,few,TRBJ1-1,CSASILETSTEAFF
16,TRBV6-2/TRBV6-3,few,TRBJ2-1,CASSYDGGTEQNEQFF
12,TRBV7-8,many,TRBJ2-7,CASSGAPYEQYF
15,TRBV7-3,-,TRBJ2-5,CASSSRQPGGETQYF
14,TRBV7-2,few,TRBJ1-1,CASSSIGGGTEAFF
16,TRBV6-1,few,TRBJ2-1,CASTPRTSGRGDEQFF
14,TRBV3-1,-,TRBJ1-1,CASSQEIQGPEAFF
17,TRBV7-9,-,TRBJ2-3,CASSPTAREGRTDTQYF
15,TRBV7-9,few,TRBJ2-1,CASSLEGRRIDEQFF
12,TRBV5-6,-,TRBJ2-7,CASERGGVEQYF
14,TRBV18,few,TRBJ1-5,CASSPGITWQPQHF
15,TRBV24-1,few,TRBJ2-2,CATSDYSENTGELFF
15,TRBV7-2,many,TRBJ1-5,CASSRWTGRDQPQHF
14,TRBV28,-,TRBJ2-7,CASSFPNRPYEQYF